The sample holds one count of the clone carrying this T cell receptor (beta chain). Its specificity is not known. Described treatment: roughly 20 received Ad26.COV2.S at low or high dose, single or two shots; a few received placebo; per-sample allocation not given. Sample collection was performed on day 63 after the first vaccine or placebo injection. The sample comes from a study of Ad26.COV2.S vaccination and SARS-CoV-2 variants. This CDR3 comprises 15 residues. V lost 1 base and J 3 bases, leaving 9 bases between the germline ends. Germline CDR1 is MNHNS and CDR2 is SASEGT. Study results and caveats: Higher spike-specific TCR breadth was found in vaccine recipients than in placebo recipients.

Using immunoSEQ multiplex PCR, the repertoire was profiled, and TCRdb retains in-frame clones only, with some absent. The table has over 350,000 clones, more than 85% seen once. This chain uses TRBV6-1 with TRBJ2-2; possibly TRBD1 for D (6 bases). The sequences come from peripheral blood, collected in a trial of Ad26.COV2.S vaccine versus placebo. This receptor was identified in a person between 18 and 59 years old who received the Ad26.COV2.S COVID-19 vaccine or a placebo. The CDR3, as DNA: TGTGCCAGCAGTGAAGGGACAGCCGACACCGGGGAGCTGTTTTTT. Its translation: CASSEGTADTGELFF.